This T cell receptor (beta chain) emerged from a study of T cell responses to AZD1222 COVID-19 vaccine. Findings and limits, study-wide: White British donors predominated, females outnumbered males, and clonal diversity was possibly underestimated.

Notes on this clone: Its specificity is unknown.

TCRdb's table, derived via immunoSEQ multiplex PCR, lists solely in-frame clones and lacks some. The sample lists some 140,000 clones, roughly 93% occurring once. The sequencing used peripheral blood, collected on day 0 of AZD1222 vaccination. This clonotype was sampled from an adult in good health.

The CDR3 bases are TGCAGTGCTAGAGTTGGAAACACCATATATTTT. Amino acids: CSARVGNTIYF. The chain is built from TRBV20-1 and TRBJ1-3; D gene ambiguous. V was pared by 1 base and J by 3 bases, with 1 base between. The CDR3 runs 11 residues. The germline CDR1 and CDR2 sequences are DFQATT and SNEGSKA (reference sequence).